The entry below gives a single T cell receptor (beta chain) sequence along with its context. What it binds is unknown. The CDR3 length is 16 residues. Germline V CDR1 and CDR2: SGHAT, FQNNGV. Trimming cost V 2 bases and J 0 bases, with 10 bases left between them. This specimen belongs to a study of cytomegalovirus exposure and HLA in healthy donors. Study-wide results and caveats: TCR beta V- and J-gene trimming, according to a later analysis, was linked to a missense DCLRE1C variant.

The PCR employed 60 Vbeta primers together with 13 Jbeta primers. Produced via immunoSEQ multiplex PCR; TCRdb's table is partial and in-frame only. The sample yields roughly 67,000 clones, roughly 80% seen once. V and J are TRBV11-2 and TRBJ2-2; a weak D match, TRBD1 (6 bases). Specimen: PBMCs. The clonotype was recovered from a man aged 55 to 70 in good health and CMV-seropositive. CDR3 nucleotides: TGTGCCAGCAGCTTACAAACAGGGTCGAACACCGGGGAGCTGTTTTTT. This gives the protein CASSLQTGSNTGELFF. The whole variable domain, remainder taken from reference TRBV11-2 and TRBJ2-2, is EAGVAQSPRYKIIEKRQSVAFWCNPISGHATLYWYQQILGQGPKLLIQFQNNGVVDDSQLPKDRFSAERLKGVDSTLKIQPAKLEDSAVYLCASSLQTGSNTGELFFGEGSRLTVL.